The clone carrying this T cell receptor (beta chain) was found a few times. Its antigen remains unknown. The germline V gene encodes CDR1 MDHEN and CDR2 SYDVKM. CDR3 length: 17 residues. V shed 7 bases and J shed 2 bases, with 18 bases lying between them. The sample is drawn from a study of shared clonotypes between healthy human individuals. Study findings and constraints: Some naive CD4 clonotypes, around 4.9%, turned up in common across several donors.

Sequenced by immunoSEQ multiplex PCR; TCRdb stores in-frame clones only, minus some. The sample records 2 million to 2.5 million clones, more than 90% being singletons. The sequence was collected from a man aged 18 to 30 in good health. Source material: naive CD4+ T cells sorted from blood. Subset described: CD45RA+ positively selected. The gene calls are TRBV28 and TRBJ1-6; a weak D match, TRBD1 (5 bases). The CDR3 DNA follows: TGTGCCAGCAACCAAGTACAGGAAGGCACCTATAATTCACCCCTCCACTTT. Translated: CASNQVQEGTYNSPLHF.